This T cell receptor beta chain comes out of a study of CD8 T cells in ankylosing spondylitis (dated by TCRdb to 2015 to 2018). Notes on the research overall: The study profiled T cell receptor beta repertoires in healthy donors and ankylosing spondylitis patients to find disease-linked TCR variants. In total, the full study cohort was made up of approximately 99 healthy donors and 20 to 25 ankylosing spondylitis patients. Samples of peripheral blood were taken, and for ankylosing spondylitis patients, synovial fluid was collected as well. Results the study describes overall, beyond this receptor: Some motif variants had previously been reported in the synovial fluid and blood of reactive arthritis patients, which suggests shared mechanisms of disease initiation. A TCR beta motif of several highly homologous amino acid variants appeared characteristic of blood from ankylosing spondylitis patients. A CD8+ phenotype was shown by the disease-linked clones, which were found at relatively low frequencies in peripheral blood. The disease-linked clones were reported as significantly enriched in matched synovial fluid samples from ankylosing spondylitis patients.

The instrument given in TCRdb is Illumina HiSeq 2500. TCR beta libraries were prepared by quantitative 5'-RACE with molecular barcodes. As for how the authors treated the data: To identify disease-linked TCR variants, a new computational method was used, one built on a probabilistic model of VDJ rearrangement. TCRdb ran its own pipeline on the public reads, namely fastp trimming at Q25 and MiXCR clone calling, and kept in-frame beta chains. Each entry merges the rows of one CDR3 protein and shows their most common DNA and genes. It is TCRdb's table, rather than the study itself, that gives the V and J calls and clone size. The sample includes about 480,000 distinct CDR3 sequences, with roughly a sixth observed a single time. The ten largest account for over 1% of the sample. Ends trimmed: V by 2 bases, J by 8 bases; bases unmatched to a gene: 12. The CDR3 goes from the cysteine to the phenylalanine over 17 residues. Only CDR3 DNA is held: 51 bases, read in frame from base 1. CDR1 SGHAT and CDR2 FQNNGV were looked up in the germline V gene.

There are a few counts of this clonotype. Its antigen remains unidentified. Nothing much larger sits one base from this clone, and base qualities are not available. The rearranged segments are TRBV11-2 and TRBJ1-6; TRBD1 lines up with 7 middle nucleotides. Sequencing was carried out using blood, either unsorted or a sorted T cell fraction (not recorded which). This TCR came from a male donor with ankylosing spondylitis. The DNA sequence follows: TGTGCCAGCAGCTTACGAGGGGGCCGGGCCGGGGATTCACCCCTCCACTTT. This codes for CASSLRGGRAGDSPLHF.